The next 24 T cell receptor beta chains were all read from a single sample in a study of blood T cell repertoires in COVID-19. Using immunoSEQ multiplex PCR, the repertoire was profiled, and TCRdb retains in-frame clones only, with some absent. The sample contains some 490,000 clones, more than 85% of which appear only once. Sequenced input: PBMCs or T cells enriched from blood (not recorded which). The receptor set was obtained from a woman in her fifties or sixties who had recovered from COVID-19.

This chain joins TRBV5-5 and TRBJ1-2; maybe TRBD1 (6 bases). CDR3 size: 14 residues. Per the germline V gene, CDR1 is SGHKS and CDR2 is YYEKEE (reference sequence). Trimming cost V 4 bases and J 3 bases, with 13 bases left between them. The CDR3 protein is CASSPGGGDYGYTF. CDR3 sequence (DNA): TGTGCCAGCAGCCCCGGCGGGGGCGACTATGGCTACACCTTC.

A word on this clone: This CDR3 is also generated by other DNA sequences in the sample. CDR3 bases: TGTGCCAGCAGCTTAAGGGGGGGCTACAATGAGCAGTTCTTC. It translates to CASSLRGGYNEQFF. The J gene is TRBJ2-1, the V gene TRBV7-2, with TRBD2 as a possible D gene (7 bases). The CDR3 covers 14 residues. The germline CDR1 and CDR2 sequences are SGHTA and FQGNSA. V lost 2 bases, J lost 3 bases, and 8 bases lay in between.

The chain has TRBV4-1 and TRBJ2-7; 10 bases agree with TRBD1. The CDR3 extends over 13 amino acids. With V trimmed by 8 bases and J by 0 bases, 1 base remained unmatched. CDR1 is MGHRA and CDR2 is YSYEKL in the germline V gene. This CDR3 reads CASRDRGSYEQYF. In DNA form, the CDR3 reads TGCGCCAGCCGGGACAGGGGCTCCTACGAGCAGTACTTC.

The chain links TRBV7-8 to TRBJ2-2; D not resolved. Germline CDR1 SGHVS, CDR2 FQNEAQ. CDR3 length equals 14 residues. Trimming took off 2 bases at V and 5 bases at J, with 9 bases between the two ends. The CDR3 is CASSLIIVTGELFF. The CDR3 DNA reads as TGTGCCAGCAGCTTAATAATAGTAACCGGGGAGCTGTTTTTT.

This sequence joins TRBV4-1 and TRBJ1-5; a possible D gene is TRBD1 (5 bases). The CDR3 extends over 13 amino acids. CDR1 is MGHRA and CDR2 is YSYEKL in the germline V gene. The V gene lost 3 bases and the J gene lost 6 bases, with 9 bases spanning the gap. Here the CDR3 reads CASSQPGFQPQHF. CDR3 in DNA: TGCGCCAGCAGCCAGCCAGGGTTTCAGCCCCAGCATTTT.

The genes are TRBV5-1 and TRBJ1-1, with D uncertain. CDR1 SGHRS and CDR2 YFSETQ come from the germline V gene. V lost 5 bases, J lost 3 bases, and 11 bases lay in between. CDR3 length: 13 amino acids. The CDR3 here is CASREAGYTEAFF. In DNA, the CDR3 is TGCGCCAGCAGAGAAGCAGGCTACACTGAAGCTTTCTTT.

The chain is built from TRBV28 and TRBJ2-5; D perhaps matches TRBD2 (5 bases). The germline V gene has CDR1 MDHEN and CDR2 SYDVKM. CDR3 length: 14 residues. Trimming took 5 bases from V and 0 from J, leaving 10 bases between them. The CDR3, as DNA: TGTGCCAGCAGTGGCAGGAGGAACCAAGAGACCCAGTACTTC. Translating gives CASSGRRNQETQYF.

The chain joins TRBV19 to TRBJ1-1; D perhaps matches TRBD1 (5 bases). The V gene lost 4 bases and the J gene lost 0 bases, with 9 bases spanning the gap. Germline values: CDR1 LNHDA, CDR2 SQIVND (reference sequence). The CDR3 consists of 14 residues. DNA for the CDR3: TGTGCCAGTAGTAAAACAGGAATGAACACTGAAGCTTTCTTT. Its translation: CASSKTGMNTEAFF.

The chain carries TRBV7-8 and TRBJ2-2; D might be TRBD1 (5 bases). Germline loops: CDR1 SGHVS, CDR2 FQNEAQ. The CDR3 runs to 16 residues. V gave up 2 bases and J gave up 2 bases, with 12 bases separating them. CDR3 nucleotide sequence: TGTGCCAGCAGCTTAAGGGTCAGGGCTAACACCGGGGAGCTGTTTTTT. Translated, it gives CASSLRVRANTGELFF.

The table lists this clone with a count of one. The gene calls are TRBV2 and TRBJ2-7; D possibly corresponds to TRBD2 (5 bases). The CDR3 is 12 amino acids. In germline, CDR1 is SNHLY, CDR2 FYNNEI. V gave up 8 bases and J gave up 8 bases, with 16 bases separating them. The CDR3 sequence: CASVIGDYKQYV. For the CDR3, the DNA is TGTGCCAGCGTTATCGGTGACTATAAGCAGTACGTC.

This rearrangement joins TRBV11-2 to TRBJ2-7, with TRBD2 as a possible D gene (5 bases). The CDR3 loop spans 12 amino acids. V was shortened by 5 bases and J by 4 bases, with 9 bases between the two germline ends. Per the germline V gene, CDR1 is SGHAT and CDR2 is FQNNGV. This CDR3 reads CASSNRGYEQYV. Written as DNA, the CDR3 is TGTGCCAGCAGCAATCGAGGGTACGAGCAGTACGTC.

The chain links TRBV7-2 to TRBJ2-2, with D tentatively TRBD2 (6 bases). This CDR3 comprises 16 residues. Germline V gene sequence: CDR1 SGHTA, CDR2 FQGNSA. The V and J ends lost 4 bases and 1 base respectively, with 13 bases between them. The CDR3 nucleotides read TGTGCCAGCAGCTCTAGGATGCGGGGGAACACCGGGGAGCTGTTTTTT. This translates into CASSSRMRGNTGELFF.

The chain employs TRBV29-1 and TRBJ2-7; 8 bases map to TRBD2. Per the germline V gene, CDR1 is SQVTM and CDR2 is ANQGSEA. This CDR3 comprises 13 residues. J gave up 3 bases and V 7 bases, and 8 bases lay outside the gene matches. The CDR3 loop reads CSAKERGFYEQYV. The CDR3, as DNA: TGCAGCGCTAAGGAGCGGGGGTTCTACGAGCAGTACGTC.

V is TRBV7-2 and J is TRBJ2-1; D gene ambiguous. V lost 6 bases, J lost 10 bases, and 10 bases lay in between. Germline V CDR1 and CDR2: SGHTA, FQGNSA. This CDR3 has 11 residues. The CDR3 nucleotides read TGTGCCAGCAGTCTGCGGCGGGAGCAGTTCTTC. It encodes CASSLRREQFF.

The V call is TRBV19, the J call TRBJ1-2, with TRBD1 matching 8 bases. Germline values: CDR1 LNHDA, CDR2 SQIVND (reference sequence). The trim removed 7 bases at V and 4 bases at J, leaving 8 bases unmatched. This CDR3 is 14 amino acids long. As DNA, the CDR3 is TGTGCCAGTATCGATCAGGGACAGGTCTATGGCTACACCTTC. It translates to CASIDQGQVYGYTF.

CDR3 sequence: CASSSRQGFSYEQYF. Written as DNA, the CDR3 is TGCGCCAGCAGCTCTCGACAGGGATTCTCCTACGAGCAGTACTTC. The V and J genes are TRBV5-1 and TRBJ2-7; TRBD1 aligns across 7 bases. The V gene end was trimmed by 3 bases and the J gene end by 0 bases; junction bases not matched to a gene: 6. The CDR3 extends over 15 amino acids. Germline lookup yields CDR1 SGHRS and CDR2 YFSETQ.

This clone occurred a few times. This chain connects TRBV5-1 to TRBJ2-1; 8 positions match TRBD1. V trimming: 4 bases; J trimming: 7 bases; junction bases outside the gene matches: 4. CDR3 size: 13 residues. Germline V lookup: CDR1 SGHRS, CDR2 YFSETQ. The DNA for the CDR3 is TGCGCCAGCAGCACTAACAGGGGGAATGAGCAGTTCTTC. It specifies CASSTNRGNEQFF.

The chain joins TRBV9 to TRBJ2-1; 7 bases are shared with TRBD1. The V and J ends lost 4 bases and 3 bases, in that order; junction bases with no gene match: 10. The CDR3 is 16 residues long. CDR1 and CDR2 from the germline V gene are SGDLS and YYNGEE. The CDR3: CASSPHRGEGYNEQFF. CDR3 in DNA: TGTGCCAGCAGCCCCCACAGGGGCGAGGGCTACAATGAGCAGTTCTTC.

V and J are TRBV2 and TRBJ1-6; D unresolved. This CDR3 has 13 amino acids. V was cut by 7 bases and J by 9 bases, with 13 bases left in between. The V gene's germline CDR1 is SNHLY and CDR2 FYNNEI. CDR3 nucleotide sequence: TGTGCCAGCAATGCGGCCGAACGTTCACCCCTCCACTTT. It encodes CASNAAERSPLHF.

This sequence joins TRBV2 and TRBJ1-1, with D possibly matching TRBD1 (5 bases). The CDR3 is 16 amino acids. The germline V gene encodes CDR1 SNHLY and CDR2 FYNNEI. Trimming left V 3 bases short and J 5 bases short, with 19 bases between. The CDR3 region is CASSEGRGIGKTEAFF. CDR3 nucleotides: TGTGCCAGCAGTGAGGGGCGGGGCATCGGGAAAACTGAAGCTTTCTTT.

V is TRBV28 and J is TRBJ1-2; TRBD1 is a possible D gene (6 bases). V lost 6 bases, J lost 5 bases, and 13 bases lay in between. Per germline, CDR1 MDHEN and CDR2 SYDVKM. CDR3 length equals 13 residues. CDR3 amino acids: CASSLRDIYGYTF. Here the CDR3 DNA reads TGTGCCAGCAGCCTAAGGGACATTTATGGCTACACCTTC.

This clone came up a few times. The chain has TRBV5-1 and TRBJ2-1; D is possibly TRBD1 (6 bases). This CDR3 is 16 amino acids long. V was cut by 0 bases and J by 6 bases, with 16 bases left in between. Germline CDR1 reads SGHRS; CDR2 reads YFSETQ. CDR3 residues: CASSLVLQGWINEQFF. The DNA for the CDR3 is TGCGCCAGCAGCTTGGTTTTACAGGGATGGATCAATGAGCAGTTCTTC.

This clone was found once. The chain is built from TRBV5-1 and TRBJ2-1; 10 bases are a match to TRBD2. Germline CDR1 reads SGHRS; CDR2 reads YFSETQ. The CDR3 sequence is 19 residues long. V shed 0 bases and J 0 bases; nucleotides not matched to a gene: 9. This CDR3 is CASSLGSSGGPSSYNEQFF. DNA of the CDR3: TGCGCCAGCAGCTTGGGGTCTAGCGGGGGCCCCAGCTCCTACAATGAGCAGTTCTTC.

This chain connects TRBV19 to TRBJ2-1, with D maybe TRBD2 (5 bases). V lost 10 bases and J lost 3, with 19 bases in between. Germline CDR1 LNHDA, CDR2 SQIVND (reference sequence). The CDR3 contains 15 residues. CDR3 DNA: TGTGCCACCTCTCCAGCGGTCCCCGTCTACAATGAGCAGTTCTTC. Translated, it gives CATSPAVPVYNEQFF.